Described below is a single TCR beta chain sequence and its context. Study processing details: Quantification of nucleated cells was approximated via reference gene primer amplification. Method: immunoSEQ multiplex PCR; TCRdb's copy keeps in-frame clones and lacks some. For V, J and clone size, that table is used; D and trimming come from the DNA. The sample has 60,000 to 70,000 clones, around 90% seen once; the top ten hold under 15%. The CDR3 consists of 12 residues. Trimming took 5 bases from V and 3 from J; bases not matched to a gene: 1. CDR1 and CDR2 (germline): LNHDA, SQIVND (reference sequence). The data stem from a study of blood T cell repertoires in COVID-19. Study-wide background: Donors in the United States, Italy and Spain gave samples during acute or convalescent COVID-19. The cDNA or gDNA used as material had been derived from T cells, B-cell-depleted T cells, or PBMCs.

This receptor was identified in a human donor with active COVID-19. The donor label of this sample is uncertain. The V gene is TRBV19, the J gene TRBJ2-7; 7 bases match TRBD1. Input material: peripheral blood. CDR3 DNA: TGTGCCAGTAGTGGACAGGACTACGAGCAGTACTTC. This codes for CASSGQDYEQYF.